The TCR beta chain under discussion was sequenced for a study of blood T cell repertoires in COVID-19. Whole-study context: Spain, Italy and the United States supplied samples that represented acute and convalescent COVID-19. PBMCs, B-cell-depleted T cells, or T cells provided the cDNA or gDNA that made up the material.

How the authors handled the data: Estimation of nucleated cell counts was performed using reference gene primer amplification. Only in-frame clones appear in the TCRdb table, and some are missing; sequencing was by immunoSEQ multiplex PCR. That table gives V, J and clone size, and the DNA gave D and trimming. The sample contains approximately 140,000 clones, 84% of which appear only once. CDR1 MNHNS and CDR2 SASEGT come from the germline V gene. This CDR3 has 16 amino acids. The J segment lost 2 bases and the V segment lost 4 bases, leaving 7 bases of the junction unmatched. The sample comprised peripheral blood. The V call is TRBV6-1, the J call TRBJ2-2; TRBD1 matches 7 bases. The sequence derives from a man in his fifties or sixties with acute or convalescent COVID-19. The CDR3 DNA reads TGTGCCAGCAGTGCAACCGGGACAGAAAACACCGGGGAGCTGTTTTTT. Translating it yields CASSATGTENTGELFF.